This entry lists 2 T cell receptor beta chains sequenced from one sample in a study of blood T cell repertoires in COVID-19. Sequencing used immunoSEQ multiplex PCR; TCRdb keeps in-frame clones, though not all of them. The data show about 98,000 clones, 82% seen once. What was sequenced was peripheral blood. The receptors here all came from a man aged 80 or over with acute or convalescent COVID-19.

This chain joins TRBV9 and TRBJ2-3, with 11 bases aligning to TRBD2. CDR3 size: 16 residues. Germline CDR1 reads SGDLS; CDR2 reads YYNGEE. V trimming: 3 bases; J trimming: 4 bases; junction bases outside the gene matches: 7. CDR3 in DNA: TGTGCCAGCAGCGCCCCCGGGACTAGCGGCGCAGATACGCAGTATTTT. It translates to CASSAPGTSGADTQYF.

The genes are TRBV6-1 and TRBJ2-2; 10 nucleotides line up with TRBD2. V lost 4 bases to trimming and J lost 1 base; unmatched junction nucleotides: 3. Germline values: CDR1 MNHNS, CDR2 SASEGT. The CDR3 consists of 16 residues. The CDR3, as DNA: TGTGCCAGCAGTGCCCGACTAGCGGGGAACACCGGGGAGCTGTTTTTT. Translating it yields CASSARLAGNTGELFF.